Below, one T cell receptor (beta chain) is given with its context. Its antigen is undetermined. Germline loops: CDR1 SGDLS, CDR2 YYNGEE. Trimming left V 0 bases short and J 2 bases short, with 12 bases between. This CDR3 is built from 15 residues. The sample originates from a study of T cells in pancreatic ductal adenocarcinoma. Surgery without prior neoadjuvant therapy was the treatment of the selected pancreatic ductal adenocarcinoma patients. Study-wide findings and caveats: Blood clonality (roughly 0.073) did not differ significantly from tumor (about 0.11). Tumors hold more CD45RO+ effector T cells, which may bias toward lower diversity. Results skew toward the minority of patients with early-stage disease. Blood had more productive templates and roughly 8-fold more unique clonotypes than tumor.

The method was immunoSEQ multiplex PCR; TCRdb's version includes in-frame clones alone and lacks a portion of them. This repertoire shows 85,000 to 120,000 clones, about 95% found once; its top ten account for around 2.9%. This clonotype originated in a human donor with pancreatic ductal adenocarcinoma. Input material: PBMCs. This chain links TRBV9 with TRBJ2-7; D perhaps matches TRBD1 (6 bases). CDR3 amino acids: CASSVAPGHTYEQYF. The CDR3, as DNA: TGTGCCAGCAGCGTAGCCCCGGGACACACCTACGAGCAGTACTTC.